This TCR beta chain was sequenced in a study of cytomegalovirus exposure and HLA in healthy donors (dated by TCRdb to about 2017). Background for the entire study: An earlier analysis of some 600 of the donors reported 276 Gb of sequence data and 117 million unique TCR beta sequences obtained from some 170 million T cells. Of the 350 to 450 genotyped donors, more than 75% were placed in the genetic ancestry cluster associated with self-reported Caucasian donors. Every discovery cohort repertoire had been produced on one sequencing platform. Rather than using new phenotypic data, the later analysis identified candidate immune exposures from TCR beta sequences and from how often those sequences occurred across donors. Alongside the repertoire data, information on donor age, sex, ethnicity and CMV serostatus was compiled. To study patterns of TCR occurrence, a later analysis re-analyzed previously published TCR beta repertoires from just over 650 donors and added high-resolution HLA genotyping. Class I and class II HLA loci were covered by the typing at four-digit resolution. In an earlier analysis of several hundred of the donors, high-throughput TCR beta sequencing was used to judge whether each TCR beta V gene segment behaved as functional or pseudogenic. A later genetic analysis used genome-wide SNP genotypes for about 60% of the roughly 670 donors, treating that subset as a discovery cohort. To predict cytomegalovirus infection status, the study brought together high-throughput TCR immunosequencing, statistical association of individual TCRs with disease status, and machine learning. About five DR-DQ haplotypes were treated as single units for association and clustering because of strong linkage in the cohort. Using immunosequencing, the study profiled T cell repertoires from 666 subjects and related those repertoires to cytomegalovirus serostatus. In addition to the first cohort of roughly 670 subjects, a separate validation cohort of 100 to 150 different subjects was used. On average, roughly 250,000 unique TCR beta nucleotide sequences were sequenced per donor among a few hundred genotyped donors of the cohort, with around 19% of those sequences being non-productive. The study aimed to test whether signatures of past pathogen exposure could be identified by cataloging public T cell receptors. Approximately 330 gigabases of sequencing data and around 90 million unique TCR sequences made up an early release that covered roughly 670 HLA-typed donors. Typing coverage varied by locus: about 629-630 donors for A, B, C, DRB1 and DQB1; more than 500 for DQA1; nearly 610 for DPA1; around 490 for DPB1. What the research found in general, with its limitations: In vitro tests confirmed that a few of the cytomegalovirus-associated TCR beta chains recognize cytomegalovirus antigens. Because HLA typing was unavailable for some donors at each locus, only the typed subset was used in association tests. Several of the top co-occurrence clusters appeared to be linked to parvovirus B19, influenza, CMV and Epstein-Barr virus, according to a later analysis. According to the authors, the approach could potentially be generalized to other disease states and immunological phenotypes. A later genetic analysis associated a missense DCLRE1C variant with V-gene and J-gene trimming of TCR beta chains, and an independent cohort replicated the association. Broadly in line with IMGT annotations, most TCR beta V segments showed up in productive rearrangements about 87% or about 30% of the time in an earlier analysis of about 500 of the donors. According to a later analysis, most CMV-associated TCR beta chains appeared to be HLA-restricted, and the HLA associations seemed to be driven largely by CMV exposure. CMV serostatus was the only immune exposure information available for the cohort. Because counts were too low, fewer than 20 rarely observed V segments, including chromosome 9 orphons, were excluded from the earlier analysis of several hundred of the donors. In a later genetic analysis, fewer N-insertions in productive TCRs were reported among donors in an Asian-associated ancestry cluster than the roughly 700-donor mean. In a later analysis, HLA-associated TCR beta chains were found to be more clonally expanded and to have lower generation probabilities than equally common non-associated chains. This cohort had only TCR beta chains sequenced, and the lack of alpha or paired-chain data limited which features could be detected. In both the original and validation cohorts, the classifier was reported to diagnose cytomegalovirus status with high specificity and sensitivity. A later analysis found that TCR association rates varied across HLA loci, with DRB1 alleles showing the most associated TCRs and HLA-C alleles the fewest. Specific HLA alleles were associated with more than 15,000 TCR beta sequences at a false discovery rate of 0.05 in a later analysis. A total of 150 or so TCR beta chains were listed by the study as associated with cytomegalovirus. Assigning TCR associations to individual alleles was difficult when HLA alleles, especially DR and DQ, strongly co-occurred. Linkage disequilibrium might explain the correlated functional status among segregating V segments, but an unknown experimental factor could not be ruled out. Presence/absence analyses assumed roughly uniform sequencing depth across donors, an assumption that may not hold. A cluster of highly shared sequence variants was judged likely to represent a technical artifact of the sequencing pipeline. While some public TCRs were present in many individuals, most TCR sequences turned up only very rarely across donors. The 87-base-pair reads could not distinguish some IMGT-functional V segments, including TRBV6-2 and TRBV6-3, so those segments were excluded. A further reported finding was that TCR beta sequences accurately predicted the HLA-A and HLA-B alleles for most subjects in the first cohort.

Libraries came from the immunoSEQ multiplex PCR assay. A mixture of 60 forward primers for TCR Vbeta segments and 13 reverse primers for TCR Jbeta segments was used in the multiplex PCR. The CDR3 region of rearranged TCR beta genes was amplified from genomic DNA with a multiplex PCR assay. Amplified TCR beta libraries were sequenced as 87-base-pair reads on the Illumina HiSeq System. In the source study's methods: Across the roughly 600 repertoires, a later analysis counted 80 million or so unique TCR beta chains, 9 million to 14 million of which were shared by at least two donors. To remove PCR and sequencing errors, raw reads were error-corrected and collapsed into unique sequences using a nearest-neighbor algorithm that merged closely related sequences. Alignment of CDR3 sequences to IMGT reference sequences was used to assign V, D and J gene segments. For a sequence to be retained, a match of at least six nucleotides was required to both a V gene segment and a J gene segment. A rearrangement counted as productive if the CDR3 had no stop codons and remained in frame with V and J, and every other rearrangement counted as non-productive. Following IMGT convention, CDR3 was defined as the stretch from the second conserved V-encoded cysteine up to the conserved J-encoded phenylalanine. The earlier analysis of a few hundred of the donors excluded any sequence lacking an unambiguous match to a single V gene segment. An earlier analysis of a few hundred of the donors called V segments functional above 56.7% productive rearrangements and segregating when the between-donor standard deviation exceeded 5%. A statistical classification framework was built for diagnosing cytomegalovirus status from the catalog of TCR beta chain sequences. In a later analysis, V and J genes were assigned by comparing TCR nucleotide sequences against IMGT/GENE-DB human TR gene sequences. Using the TCRdist pipeline, a later analysis assigned CDR3 sequences along with most-parsimonious VDJ recombination scenarios. In a later analysis, each TCR beta chain was defined by its CDR3 amino acid sequence together with its V-gene family, and reads lacking a unique V-gene family were excluded. A later analysis removed 550 to 700 highly shared, low-generation-probability nucleotide sequences to deal with suspected cross-contamination and a sequencing artifact. A later analysis calculated a clonal expansion index for each public chain from normalized within-repertoire ranks of inferred template counts. A later analysis computed generation probabilities with a VDJ recombination model fitted to out-of-frame rearrangements, and checked the results against IGoR. A later analysis scored TCR-TCR, TCR-HLA and TCR-CMV co-occurrence with hypergeometric tests, applying a repertoire-size bias correction to TCR pairs. To estimate false discovery rates, a later analysis permuted the HLA or CMV assignments 20 times. A later analysis grouped co-occurring TCRs with DBSCAN, adding TCRdist sequence similarity when clustering within HLA-allele-positive subsets. Repertoires with fewer than 30,000 or more than 120,000 public chains were left out of co-occurrence clustering, as were about 5 repertoires with anomalous nucleotide sharing. The source is immuneACCESS, and TCRdb retained only in-frame sequences with V and J called. Part of the clones is not carried over; for the studies checked, unresolved V genes explain less than half of this, and the remainder is unexplained. The V and J calls and clone size come from that table; D and trimming were worked out from the DNA. Here the sample has about 140,000 clones; 80% occur a single time. The ten largest clones take up less than 3% of the sample.

In the germline V gene, CDR1 corresponds to SGHRS and CDR2 to YFSETQ. V is clipped by 4 bases and J by 1 base, and the sequence between their germline boundaries is 11 bases long. The cysteine opens and the phenylalanine closes a CDR3 of 15 amino acids. Left in the record is the CDR3 DNA by itself, 45 bases read in frame from the first base. This clone was counted between two and nine times. Its antigen is still unknown. No quality values exist for individual bases; no much larger clone is one base distant. The cohort was made up of about 610 healthy bone marrow donors. At the time of sampling, every cohort member was nominally healthy, though immune exposures that went unrecorded were likely present. The donor was CMV seronegative and belonged to the group of under 400 seronegative cohort members. Every donor gave a peripheral blood sample, and the peripheral blood mononuclear cells from that sample were used for TCR beta sequencing. The Qiagen DNeasy Blood Extraction Kit was used to extract genomic DNA from the blood cell samples.

The V and J genes are TRBV5-1 and TRBJ1-4, with the D gene not confidently named. The material sequenced was PBMCs. This sequence originates from a man aged 50 or older in good health and CMV-seronegative. The CDR3 in this case is CASSPARVTNEKLFF. The DNA is TGCGCCAGCAGCCCCGCTCGGGTAACTAATGAAAAACTGTTTTTT.